The 21 T cell receptor beta chains below were found in one sample sequenced in a study of T cell responses to AZD1222 COVID-19 vaccine. Generated by immunoSEQ multiplex PCR, the TCRdb table keeps only in-frame clones and is missing some. The sample lists roughly 130,000 clones, around 90% occurring once. The sample here was peripheral blood, taken on day 0 of AZD1222 vaccination. Source of these receptors: an adult in good health.

CDR3 loop: CASSSPALWATNEKLFF. The CDR3 nucleotides read TGTGCCAGCAGCTCACCCGCCCTATGGGCAACTAATGAAAAACTGTTTTTT. The rearrangement links TRBV7-9 to TRBJ1-4; no clear D gene. The CDR3 totals 17 residues. Germline V gives CDR1 SEHNR, CDR2 FQNEAQ (reference sequence). With 4 bases removed from V and 0 bases from J, the gap between germline ends came to 15 bases.

The rearrangement uses TRBV5-1 and TRBJ2-1; D remains ambiguous. There are 11 residues in the CDR3. Germline-derived CDR1 and CDR2 are SGHRS and YFSETQ. V was clipped by 0 bases and J by 9 bases, with 4 bases between them. The CDR3 DNA follows: TGCGCCAGCAGCTTGGAGGCTGAGCAGTTCTTC. Translated: CASSLEAEQFF.

The genes are TRBV6-5 and TRBJ2-7; 8 bases line up with TRBD1. V trimming: 6 bases; J trimming: 2 bases; junction bases outside the gene matches: 3. The V gene's germline CDR1 is MNHEY and CDR2 SVGAGI. The CDR3 is 13 residues long. CDR3 DNA sequence: TGTGCCAGCAGAGGACAGGGTGCCTACGAGCAGTACTTC. Translated, it gives CASRGQGAYEQYF.

The chain has TRBV28 and TRBJ1-2; D is unresolved. V was shortened by 2 bases and J by 8 bases, with 18 bases between the two germline ends. The CDR3 runs to 15 residues. Germline V gene data show CDR1 as MDHEN and CDR2 as SYDVKM. Written as DNA, the CDR3 is TGTGCCAGCAGTTTAGAGTTCACCTGGCAGATGGGCTACACCTTC. Residues: CASSLEFTWQMGYTF.

The V gene is TRBV14, the J gene TRBJ2-1; tentative D call: TRBD1 (6 bases). The CDR3 has 15 amino acids. Germline V gives CDR1 SGHDN, CDR2 FVKESK. V lost 1 base to trimming and J lost 7 bases, with 14 bases between them. The CDR3 here is CASSQVRGLGNEQFF. The CDR3 DNA reads TGTGCCAGCAGCCAAGTCAGGGGCCTGGGGAATGAGCAGTTCTTC.

The chain uses TRBV11-2 and TRBJ2-1; D gene uncertain. The CDR3 has 14 amino acids. The V gene lost 3 bases and the J gene lost 0 bases, with 6 bases spanning the gap. Germline CDR1 SGHAT, CDR2 FQNNGV. CDR3 protein: CASSLQSSYNEQFF. The CDR3 coding sequence is TGTGCCAGCAGCTTGCAGAGCTCCTACAATGAGCAGTTCTTC.

The CDR3 reads CASREQRGGSNEQFF. The CDR3, as DNA: TGTGCCAGTAGAGAACAGCGGGGGGGGTCCAATGAGCAGTTCTTC. This chain links TRBV19 with TRBJ2-1; 10 bases map to TRBD2. V gave up 6 bases and J gave up 6 bases; unmatched junction bases: 8. Germline values: CDR1 LNHDA, CDR2 SQIVND (reference sequence). The CDR3 spans 15 residues.

This chain joins TRBV7-8 and TRBJ2-6; the D is unclear. This CDR3 region has 15 residues. Trimming left V 3 bases short and J 0 bases short, with 6 bases between. Germline V lookup: CDR1 SGHVS, CDR2 FQNEAQ. The CDR3 sequence: CASSLVSSGANVLTF. The CDR3 DNA sequence: TGTGCCAGCAGCTTGGTTAGCTCTGGGGCCAACGTCCTGACTTTC.

The chain joins TRBV11-3 to TRBJ2-1, with D maybe TRBD1 (5 bases). From germline, CDR1 is SGHNT and CDR2 YENEEA. Trimming removed 1 base from V and 4 bases from J, with 11 bases in between. The CDR3 consists of 15 residues. CDR3 sequence: CASSLGWPGYNEQFF. For the CDR3, the DNA is TGTGCCAGCAGCTTAGGCTGGCCAGGGTACAATGAGCAGTTCTTC.

This clone was counted between two and nine times. The genes are TRBV4-1 and TRBJ2-7; 8 bases are a match to TRBD2. Trimming at V came to 1 base and at J to 2 bases, leaving 4 bases not matched to a gene. This CDR3 region has 15 residues. Germline CDR1 is MGHRA and CDR2 is YSYEKL. The CDR3, as DNA: TGCGCCAGCAGCCAAGCGGCGGGGGGCCCCTACGAGCAGTACTTC. This translates into CASSQAAGGPYEQYF.

The chain couples TRBV28 to TRBJ1-4, with D unresolved. Per the germline V gene, CDR1 is MDHEN and CDR2 is SYDVKM. The V and J ends lost 5 bases and 2 bases respectively, with 12 bases between them. This CDR3 region has 15 residues. CDR3 loop: CASSRPGGTNEKLFF. CDR3 nucleotides: TGTGCCAGCAGTCGACCGGGCGGGACTAATGAAAAACTGTTTTTT.

The chain recombines TRBV6-5 with TRBJ1-1; no firm D call. Looked up from germline, CDR1 is MNHEY and CDR2 is SVGAGI. The CDR3 extends over 14 amino acids. V was pared by 6 bases and J by 3 bases, with 14 bases between. CDR3 in amino acids: CASRRAGGDTEAFF. In DNA, the CDR3 is TGTGCCAGCAGAAGGGCCGGAGGTGACACTGAAGCTTTCTTT.

The rearrangement uses TRBV5-6 and TRBJ1-2; D not resolved. This CDR3 is 13 amino acids long. Per germline, CDR1 SGHDT and CDR2 YYEEEE. V was clipped by 2 bases and J by 4 bases, with 9 bases between them. CDR3 region: CASSFEKAYGYTF. The CDR3 DNA reads TGTGCCAGCAGCTTTGAGAAGGCCTATGGCTACACCTTC.

This chain joins TRBV28 and TRBJ1-1; the D is unclear. The CDR3 spans 15 residues. Germline V gene data show CDR1 as MDHEN and CDR2 as SYDVKM. The V and J ends lost 7 bases and 1 base respectively, with 16 bases between them. The CDR3, as DNA: TGTGCCAGCACCCGGTCGGGTTCAGGGAACACTGAAGCTTTCTTT. The encoded protein is CASTRSGSGNTEAFF.

The chain links TRBV19 to TRBJ1-4; 9 bases are a match to TRBD1. CDR1 is LNHDA and CDR2 is SQIVND in the germline V gene (reference sequence). The CDR3 is 14 residues long. Unmatched junction bases numbered 7, after V lost 6 bases and J lost 8 bases. CDR3 sequence: CASRPTGGSEKLFF. The CDR3 coding sequence is TGTGCCAGTAGACCGACAGGGGGAAGCGAAAAACTGTTTTTT.

The V and J genes are TRBV7-8 and TRBJ1-6, with a tentative D call TRBD1 (6 bases). The length of the CDR3 is 15 residues. CDR1 and CDR2 from the germline V gene are SGHVS and FQNEAQ. The ends were cut back, 3 bases at V and 7 bases at J, with 13 bases in the middle. The CDR3 DNA reads as TGTGCCAGCAGCTTTGAGACGGGGGGCAATTCACCCCTCCACTTT. Residues: CASSFETGGNSPLHF.

J is TRBJ1-1 and V is TRBV21-1. TRBV21-1 is recorded as a pseudogene. The CDR3 loop spans 23 amino acids. In DNA form, the CDR3 reads TGTGCCAGCAGCATAATCCCCCAACCCCGGGACCGCGAATCTGGAATAATGAACACTGAAGCTTTCTTT. Residues: CASSIIPQPRDRESGIMNTEAFF.

This chain links TRBV19 with TRBJ2-7; D could derive from TRBD1 or TRBD2 (7 bases each). The CDR3 extends over 14 amino acids. The germline V gene has CDR1 LNHDA and CDR2 SQIVND (reference sequence). V lost 3 bases and J lost 5, with 14 bases in between. The chain's CDR3 is CASSIQGGKNEQYF. The CDR3 DNA reads as TGTGCCAGTAGTATCCAGGGGGGGAAGAACGAGCAGTACTTC.

The chain's CDR3 is CASSKSYNQPQHF. CDR3 DNA: TGTGCCAGTAGTAAGAGCTACAATCAGCCCCAGCATTTT. The chain links TRBV19 to TRBJ1-5; D is uncertain. Trimming removed 4 bases from V and 3 bases from J, with 7 bases in between. This CDR3 has 13 residues. The germline gives CDR1 LNHDA, CDR2 SQIVND (reference sequence).

This clone was found once. This chain joins TRBV18 and TRBJ1-1, with D unclear. CDR3 length: 15 amino acids. The V end lost 1 base, the J end lost 4 bases, and 13 bases lay between the germline ends. Germline values: CDR1 KGHSH, CDR2 LQKENI. CDR3 DNA sequence: TGTGCCAGCTCACCACGTCCCGAATGGGGCACTGAAGCTTTCTTT. Its translation is CASSPRPEWGTEAFF.

The chain uses TRBV5-4 and TRBJ1-2; possibly TRBD1 for D (5 bases). The V end lost 3 bases, the J end lost 4 bases, and 7 bases lay between the germline ends. Germline CDR1 and CDR2: SGHNT and YYREEE (reference sequence). CDR3 length equals 12 residues. Here the CDR3 reads CASSSDSYGYTF. The CDR3 DNA follows: TGTGCCAGCAGCTCCGACAGCTATGGCTACACCTTC.